These 31 T cell receptor beta chains came from one sample sequenced in a study of blood T cells in healthy people across ages. The use of a sample-barcoded 5' primer and a J-beta primer mix characterized a second PCR of about 7 to 12 cycles. TCRdb re-analysed the 5' RACE reads in MiXCR, keeping a single row per CDR3 protein. The sample records over 500,000 distinct CDR3 sequences, 52% being singletons. Material for sequencing was blood. The receptors come from an elderly woman in good health.

As DNA, the CDR3 is TGCAGCGTGCCTCAGGGGGCGGACAACTATGGCTACACCTTC. Translated: CSVPQGADNYGYTF. The genes are TRBV29-1 and TRBJ1-2; 8 bases match TRBD1. Germline V gives CDR1 SQVTM, CDR2 ANQGSEA. V trimming: 6 bases; J trimming: 2 bases; junction bases outside the gene matches: 8. The CDR3 loop spans 14 amino acids.

In regard to this clonotype: A clone one base away is much larger, so this may be a read error. The chain has TRBV10-3 and TRBJ2-3, with TRBD2 matching 7 bases. CDR1 and CDR2 from the germline V gene are ENHRY and SYGVKD. The CDR3 extends over 14 amino acids. Written as DNA, the CDR3 is TGTGTCATCAGAAGCGGGATGGGGACAGATACGCAGTATTTT. Its protein product is CVIRSGMGTDTQYF.

The V call is TRBV27, the J call TRBJ1-5; D unresolved. CDR1 is MNHEY, CDR2 SMNVEV, per germline (reference sequence). V was pared by 3 bases and J by 6 bases, with 6 bases between. This CDR3 region has 12 residues. The CDR3 DNA sequence: TGTGCCAGCAGTTTTTTCGGTCAGCCCCAGCATTTT. This translates into CASSFFGQPQHF.

The genes are TRBV6-1 and TRBJ1-5; D is undetermined. Looked up from germline, CDR1 is MNHNS and CDR2 is SASEGT. Between the trimmed V and J ends, which lost 6 bases and 5 bases, there was a span of 14 bases. This CDR3 comprises 14 residues. The CDR3 loop reads CASSQEGTYQPQHF. The CDR3 coding sequence is TGTGCCAGCAGCCAGGAGGGAACCTATCAGCCCCAGCATTTT.

This clonotype showed up many times. The rearrangement joins TRBV20-1 to TRBJ2-5; no reliable D call. Per germline, CDR1 DFQATT and CDR2 SNEGSKA (reference sequence). This CDR3 is 13 amino acids long. V was trimmed by 3 bases and J by 5 bases, leaving 13 bases between them. CDR3 in amino acids: CSASIDSGETQYF. The CDR3 bases are TGCAGTGCTAGTATTGATAGTGGGGAGACCCAGTACTTC.

About this clonotype itself: A read error may be the cause here, since a much bigger clone is one base away. This chain connects TRBV29-1 to TRBJ2-3, with 7 bases aligning to TRBD2. Germline V CDR1 and CDR2: SQVTM, ANQGSEA. V was clipped by 7 bases and J by 3 bases; unmatched bases: 7. The CDR3 runs to 13 residues. The CDR3 DNA sequence: TGCAGCGGTGCAGCGGGGCAAACAGATACGCAGTATTTT. This codes for CSGAAGQTDTQYF.

The V call is TRBV20-1, the J call TRBJ2-7, with 7 bases that match TRBD1. The CDR3 spans 17 residues. The germline gives CDR1 DFQATT, CDR2 SNEGSKA (reference sequence). The trim removed 1 base at V and 3 bases at J, leaving 15 bases unmatched. This CDR3 is CSARGVGVTGSGYEQYF. The CDR3 DNA reads TGCAGTGCTAGAGGGGTGGGGGTGACAGGGTCCGGCTACGAGCAGTACTTC.

The chain has TRBV12-3 or TRBV12-4 and TRBJ2-3, with 10 bases matching TRBD1. With V trimmed by 5 bases and J by 4 bases, 9 bases remained unmatched. This CDR3 contains 16 residues. Written as DNA, the CDR3 is TGTGCCAGCAGTACCCTCGGGACAGGGGTAGCAGATACGCAGTATTTT. This encodes CASSTLGTGVADTQYF.

The chain couples TRBV27 to TRBJ2-1, with D perhaps TRBD2 (6 bases). The length of the CDR3 is 17 residues. Germline lookup yields CDR1 MNHEY and CDR2 SMNVEV (reference sequence). Deletions cut 6 bases from V and 4 bases from J, with 22 bases between. CDR3 sequence reads: CASSPLGGRSVYNEQFF. The CDR3 nucleotides are TGTGCCAGCAGCCCTTTGGGGGGTAGAAGTGTATACAATGAGCAGTTCTTC.

The table lists this clonotype with many counts. The chain combines TRBV20-1 with TRBJ2-1; D remains unclear. The length of the CDR3 is 13 residues. The germline CDR1 and CDR2 sequences are DFQATT and SNEGSKA (reference sequence). Trimming took off 3 bases at V and 9 bases at J, with 15 bases between the two ends. CDR3: CSASSDSVREQFF. In nucleotides, the CDR3 is TGCAGTGCTAGTTCAGATTCGGTGCGTGAGCAGTTCTTC.

As DNA, the CDR3 is TGTGCCACCAGCAGACTCAATGAGCAGTTCTTC. This translates into CATSRLNEQFF. J is TRBJ2-1 and V is TRBV24-1; no clear D. V lost 7 bases and J lost 6, with 6 bases in between. There are 11 residues in the CDR3. CDR1 and CDR2 from the germline V gene are KGHDR and SFDVKD.

The rearrangement joins TRBV10-3 to TRBJ2-5; D is possibly TRBD1 (5 bases). The end of the DNA is better explained by TRBJ2-7, so the J call may be wrong. Germline CDR1 reads ENHRY; CDR2 reads SYGVKD. The CDR3 length is 14 residues. In DNA form, the CDR3 reads TGTGCCATCAGTGACGGCCAGGGCACTTACGAGCAGTACTTC. It encodes CAISDGQGTYEQYF.

This clonotype was counted only a few times. It may be a read error: a sequence one base away is much more abundant. The chain uses TRBV24-1 and TRBJ2-5; a possible D gene is TRBD1 (6 bases). The CDR3 has 14 residues. The germline V gene encodes CDR1 KGHDR and CDR2 SFDVKD. In DNA, the CDR3 is TGTGCCGCCAGTGCCCCAGGGGCAGACAATGAGCAGTACTTC. It specifies CAASAPGADNEQYF.

This clonotype was picked up a small number of times. This sequence joins TRBV5-6 and TRBJ1-1; D might be TRBD1 (6 bases). V shed 2 bases and J shed 1 base, with 15 bases lying between them. CDR1 is SGHDT and CDR2 is YYEEEE in the germline V gene. This CDR3 region has 16 residues. The DNA of the CDR3 is TGTGCCAGCAGCTTACGGGGGGCAGGAAAGAACACTGAAGCTTTCTTT. Amino acids: CASSLRGAGKNTEAFF. The entire variable domain, with the rest obtained from reference TRBV5-6 and TRBJ1-1, is as follows: DAGVTQSPTHLIKTRGQQVTLRCSPKSGHDTVSWYQQALGQGPQFIFQYYEEEERQRGNFPDRFSGHQFPNYSSELNVNALLLGDSALYLCASSLRGAGKNTEAFFGQGTRLTVV.

A few counts support this clonotype. The chain combines TRBV5-6 with TRBJ2-1; TRBD2 aligns across 9 bases. V gave up 3 bases and J gave up 0 bases; unmatched junction bases: 4. Germline V gene data show CDR1 as SGHDT and CDR2 as YYEEEE. The CDR3 spans 16 residues. The CDR3 coding sequence is TGTGCCAGCAGCTACCGCGGGGGGGCCTCCTACAATGAGCAGTTCTTC. Its protein product is CASSYRGGASYNEQFF.

V and J are TRBV3-1 and TRBJ2-7; 8 nucleotides match TRBD1. Germline V gene data show CDR1 as LGHDT and CDR2 as YNNKEL (reference sequence). This CDR3 spans 15 amino acids. Germline trimming cut 1 base from V and 3 bases from J; bases unmatched to any gene: 5. CDR3: CASSQADRGIYEQYF. In nucleotides, the CDR3 is TGTGCCAGCAGCCAAGCCGACAGGGGAATCTACGAGCAGTACTTC.

The rearrangement uses TRBV30 and TRBJ2-6; D gene unclear. The ends were cut back, 3 bases at V and 4 bases at J, with 7 bases in the middle. The CDR3 runs to 13 residues. Germline CDR1 is GTSNPN and CDR2 is SVGIG (reference sequence). CDR3 bases: TGTGCCTGGAGGCTCCCGGGGGCCAACGTCCTGACTTTC. Its translation: CAWRLPGANVLTF.

As for this clonotype: One junction end does not reproduce the germline sequence, and a read error may be involved. The chain has TRBV6-1 and TRBJ2-7; possibly TRBD2 for D (6 bases). Germline V gene sequence: CDR1 MNHNS, CDR2 SASEGT. CDR3 length: 13 amino acids. Here the CDR3 DNA reads TGTGTCAGCAGCGAGCCGGGGGCCTACGAGCAGTACTTC. Encoded protein: CVSSEPGAYEQYF.

This chain joins TRBV28 and TRBJ2-7; TRBD2 is a possible D gene (7 bases). The length of the CDR3 is 14 residues. Germline V gene lookup returns CDR1 MDHEN and CDR2 SYDVKM. Trimming removed 5 bases at V and 3 bases at J, with 14 bases between. In DNA, the CDR3 is TGTGCCAGCAGTAAGGGGGGGCCTATCTACGAGCAGTACTTC. Translating it yields CASSKGGPIYEQYF.

This clonotype was counted only a few times. The genes are TRBV5-6 and TRBJ2-5; a possible D gene is TRBD2 (6 bases). Germline-derived CDR1 and CDR2 are SGHDT and YYEEEE. The length of the CDR3 is 16 residues. With 3 bases removed from V and 11 bases from J, the gap between germline ends came to 26 bases. CDR3 sequence (DNA): TGTGCCAGCAGCTCGCCGGGAGCTATTGTGGCCAATGAGCAGTACTTC. This encodes CASSSPGAIVANEQYF.

The rearrangement joins TRBV20-1 to TRBJ2-5; 11 bases align to TRBD2. The CDR3 length is 14 residues. V was pared by 5 bases and J by 3 bases, with 5 bases of the junction left unmatched. Germline V gene lookup returns CDR1 DFQATT and CDR2 SNEGSKA (reference sequence). The CDR3: CSAQMTSGEETQYF. The DNA of the CDR3 is TGCAGTGCTCAAATGACTAGCGGGGAAGAGACCCAGTACTTC.

The chain employs TRBV6-5 and TRBJ2-1; the match to TRBD2 covers 9 bases. CDR3 length: 16 residues. Trimming took 1 base from V and 0 from J; bases not matched to a gene: 1. Germline V gene sequence: CDR1 MNHEY, CDR2 SVGAGI. CDR3 loop: CASSYWRGGSYNEQFF. The CDR3 nucleotides are TGTGCCAGCAGTTACTGGCGGGGGGGCTCCTACAATGAGCAGTTCTTC.

This clonotype was observed a few times. A much bigger clone sits one base away, suggesting this may be a read error. The chain employs TRBV6-5 and TRBJ2-5, with 7 bases fitting TRBD2. The trim removed 6 bases at V and 11 bases at J, leaving 9 bases unmatched. Germline loops: CDR1 MNHEY, CDR2 SVGAGI. The CDR3 extends over 12 amino acids. CDR3 sequence (DNA): TGTGCCAGCAGCTCGGGACTACGGAAACAGTACTTC. It codes for CASSSGLRKQYF.

This clonotype has a single count. V and J are TRBV7-6 and TRBJ2-5; D unresolved. The CDR3 has 16 residues. Germline values: CDR1 SGHVS, CDR2 FNYEAQ. V dropped 4 bases and J dropped 5 bases, with 20 bases sitting between them. The CDR3 loop reads CASSSFPPVRSETQYF. The CDR3 nucleotides read TGTGCCAGCAGCTCTTTCCCGCCAGTGAGGTCGGAGACCCAGTACTTC.

This clonotype was seen many times. The chain couples TRBV9 to TRBJ2-5; TRBD2 agrees at 8 bases. V lost 4 bases, J lost 4 bases, and 3 bases stayed unmatched. Germline-derived CDR1 and CDR2 are SGDLS and YYNGEE. The CDR3 covers 13 residues. The CDR3 loop is CASSLTSGETQYF. In DNA, the CDR3 is TGTGCCAGCAGCCTTACTAGCGGAGAGACCCAGTACTTC.

This clonotype is a singleton in its sample. J is TRBJ2-5 and V is TRBV12-3 or TRBV12-4, with TRBD2 matching 9 bases. The length of the CDR3 is 14 residues. V shed 0 bases, J shed 7 bases, and the junction held 3 bases outside the gene matches. The CDR3 here is CASSLARTSVTQYF. CDR3 nucleotide sequence: TGTGCCAGCAGTTTAGCCAGGACTAGCGTGACCCAGTACTTC.

The gene calls are TRBV24-1 and TRBJ2-7, with a weak D call TRBD1 (5 bases). The J call is doubtful: the DNA matches TRBJ2-5 better. Germline V CDR1 and CDR2: KGHDR, SFDVKD. The CDR3 sequence is 16 residues long. The CDR3 spells CATSEPPWGRRETQYF. As DNA, the CDR3 is TGTGCCACCAGTGAGCCTCCATGGGGCAGAAGAGAGACCCAGTACTTC.

The chain employs TRBV6-1 and TRBJ2-5; D is uncertain. Germline assignment: CDR1 MNHNS and CDR2 SASEGT. V dropped 6 bases and J dropped 5 bases, with 19 bases sitting between them. The CDR3 is 15 residues long. This CDR3 is CASRMEPLQIETQYF. The CDR3 nucleotides are TGTGCCAGCAGAATGGAGCCGCTACAGATCGAGACCCAGTACTTC.

The chain links TRBV20-1 to TRBJ2-1; D ambiguous. Germline lookup yields CDR1 DFQATT and CDR2 SNEGSKA (reference sequence). The CDR3 is made up of 14 amino acids. As DNA, the CDR3 is TGCGCCTGCCACTCCGGGCTCTGGTACAATGAGCAGTTCTTC. This codes for CACHSGLWYNEQFF.

On this clonotype: Just one base apart from a much larger clone, this may be a read error. The genes are TRBV5-1 and TRBJ2-3; tentatively, D is TRBD1 or TRBD2 (5 bases each). Trimming stripped 4 bases from V and 4 bases from J, with 22 bases between. Per germline, CDR1 SGHRS and CDR2 YFSETQ. This CDR3 is 17 amino acids long. The CDR3 loop is CASSLSASGTVADTQYF. CDR3 DNA: TGCGCCAGCAGCCTCAGCGCAAGTGGGACGGTCGCAGATACGCAGTATTTT.

In the case of this clonotype: A read error may be the cause here, since a much bigger clone is one base away. This sequence joins TRBV20-1 and TRBJ2-3; tentative D call: TRBD1 (5 bases). V was clipped by 8 bases and J by 1 base, with 13 bases between them. This CDR3 spans 13 amino acids. The germline V gene encodes CDR1 DFQATT and CDR2 SNEGSKA (reference sequence). The CDR3 sequence is CSLKVGGTDTQYF. The DNA for the CDR3 is TGCAGTCTTAAGGTAGGGGGCACAGATACGCAGTATTTT.